This T cell receptor beta chain was captured in a study of cytomegalovirus exposure and HLA in healthy donors. PCR primers comprised 60 Vbeta and 13 Jbeta primers. This table comes from immunoSEQ multiplex PCR, and its TCRdb copy is limited to in-frame clones, with some not included. The table shows 60,000 to 70,000 clones, with about two thirds occurring only once. The material sequenced was PBMCs. This TCR derives from a middle-aged man in good health and CMV-seropositive.

The CDR3 coding sequence is TGTGCCAGCAGTGAAGCGGCGGGACCGGGTTGGCCCCAGCATTTT. Protein product: CASSEAAGPGWPQHF. V is TRBV6-1 and J is TRBJ1-5, with a tentative D call TRBD1 (5 bases). The CDR3 extends over 15 amino acids. V dropped 0 bases and J dropped 9 bases, with 15 bases sitting between them. In germline, CDR1 is MNHNS, CDR2 SASEGT.